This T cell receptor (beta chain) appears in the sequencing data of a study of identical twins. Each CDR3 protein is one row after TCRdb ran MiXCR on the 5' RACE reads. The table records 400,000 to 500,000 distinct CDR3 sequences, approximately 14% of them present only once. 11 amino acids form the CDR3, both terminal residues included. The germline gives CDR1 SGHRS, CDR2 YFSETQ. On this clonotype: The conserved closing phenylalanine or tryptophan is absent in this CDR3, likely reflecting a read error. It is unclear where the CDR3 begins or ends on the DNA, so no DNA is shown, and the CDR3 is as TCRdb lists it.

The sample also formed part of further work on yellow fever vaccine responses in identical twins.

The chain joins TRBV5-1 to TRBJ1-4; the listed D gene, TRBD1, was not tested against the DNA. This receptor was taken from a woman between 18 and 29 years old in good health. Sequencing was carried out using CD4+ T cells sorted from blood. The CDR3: CASSPDRGVVS.